Following are 7 T cell receptor beta chains from one sample sequenced in a study of molecular identifiers for immune sequencing clone quantification. TCRdb reprocessed the PCR reads via MiXCR and lists one record per CDR3 protein. Here the sample spans about 320,000 distinct CDR3 sequences, over 20% being singletons. Sequenced material: naive CD8+ T cells from blood, with Jurkat cell RNA spiked in. As to subset: FACS-sorted CD8+CD4-CCR7+CD45RA+ naive T cells. Receptors were obtained from a human donor in good health. Some libraries in this study had Jurkat cell RNA spiked in.

The table lists this clonotype with a few counts. This sequence joins TRBV13 and TRBJ2-5, with a possible D match to TRBD2 (6 bases). Trimming took 0 bases from V and 0 from J, leaving 8 bases between them. Germline CDR1 is PRHDT and CDR2 is FYEKMQ (reference sequence). This CDR3 spans 15 amino acids. DNA for the CDR3: TGTGCCAGCAGCTTAGGGGGACTTAACCAAGAGACCCAGTACTTC. Amino acid sequence: CASSLGGLNQETQYF.

This clonotype was seen just once. This could be a read error, since a much larger clone is one nucleotide away. The chain carries TRBV5-1 and TRBJ2-7; 10 bases match TRBD1. Germline V gives CDR1 SGHRS, CDR2 YFSETQ. This CDR3 contains 15 residues. For the CDR3, the DNA is TGCGCCAGCAGCCACCGGGACAGGGGTCTCTACGAGCAGCACTTC. Encoded protein: CASSHRDRGLYEQHF. The full variable domain, rest sourced from reference TRBV5-1 and TRBJ2-7, is KAGVTQTPRYLIKTRGQQVTLSCSPISGHRSVSWYQQTPGQGLQFLFEYFSETQRNKGNFPGRFSGRQFSNSRSEMNVSTLELGDSALYLCASSHRDRGLYEQHFGPGTRLTVT.

Details on this clonotype: A single base separates this from a much larger clone, so it may be a read error. The genes are TRBV19 and TRBJ2-7, with no clear D. This CDR3 has 14 amino acids. With 5 bases removed from V and 5 bases from J, the gap between germline ends came to 16 bases. The germline V gene has CDR1 LNHDA and CDR2 SQIVND (reference sequence). The CDR3 spells CASSHRVTVDEQYF. CDR3 nucleotides: TGTGCCAGTAGTCACCGGGTAACGGTGGACGAGCAGTACTTC.

This clonotype appeared many times. The chain uses TRBV20-1 and TRBJ1-2; tentatively, D is TRBD1 (5 bases). V lost 3 bases, J lost 4 bases, and 12 bases lay in between. The CDR3 spans 13 residues. Germline V gene data show CDR1 as DFQATT and CDR2 as SNEGSKA (reference sequence). CDR3 in DNA: TGCAGTGCTAGCGGCAGGGAACGCTATGGCTACACCTTC. Translated, it gives CSASGRERYGYTF.

This clonotype has ten or more counts. The chain couples TRBV12-3 or TRBV12-4 to TRBJ2-1; 11 nucleotides align to TRBD2. The V segment lost 6 bases and the J segment 10 bases; nucleotides outside the gene matches: 11. The CDR3 is 15 residues long. The CDR3: CASRSSSGGPPEQFF. The CDR3 bases are TGTGCCAGCAGATCCTCTAGCGGGGGGCCCCCAGAGCAGTTCTTC.

This clonotype has ten or more counts. The rearrangement joins TRBV4-1 to TRBJ1-5, with a weak D call TRBD1 (5 bases). Trimming left V 1 base short and J 5 bases short, with 9 bases between. CDR1 MGHRA and CDR2 YSYEKL come from the germline V gene. The CDR3 loop spans 14 amino acids. CDR3: CASSQGDGYQPQHF. In DNA form, the CDR3 reads TGCGCCAGCAGCCAAGGGGACGGCTATCAGCCCCAGCATTTT.

The chain carries TRBV7-2 and TRBJ2-7; 10 bases fit TRBD2. The V gene's germline CDR1 is SGHTA and CDR2 FQGNSA. CDR3 length: 15 residues. After removal of 5 bases from V and 3 bases from J, the junction contained 7 bases not matched to a gene. The CDR3 DNA is TGTGCCAGCAGCCCCACTAGCGGGGTGTTCTACGAGCAGTACTTC. This encodes CASSPTSGVFYEQYF.